Each of the 22 T cell receptor beta chains below was sequenced from the same sample in a study of T-cell memory formation after mild COVID-19. TCRdb used MiXCR to reprocess the 5' RACE reads, holding one entry per CDR3 protein. This table holds roughly 130,000 distinct CDR3 sequences, 15% to 20% found once. Input material: PBMCs or a T cell subset sorted from them (not recorded which). The receptor source for this set is an adult woman who had mild COVID-19 (a few samples of this study predate the infection). Cell type and time point are not known.

The V call is TRBV29-1, the J call TRBJ2-3; TRBD2 matches at 13 bases. This CDR3 has 17 residues. In germline, CDR1 is SQVTM, CDR2 ANQGSEA. V lost 7 bases to trimming and J lost 0 bases; unmatched junction nucleotides: 10. The CDR3 is CSADSGLAGVSTDTQYF. For the CDR3, the DNA is TGCAGCGCCGACTCAGGACTAGCGGGAGTGAGCACAGATACGCAGTATTTT.

This clonotype was counted between two and nine times. This sequence joins TRBV7-6 and TRBJ2-2; no clear D. V was cut by 1 base and J by 6 bases, with 3 bases left in between. The CDR3 loop spans 12 amino acids. Germline V lookup: CDR1 SGHVS, CDR2 FNYEAQ. The CDR3 protein is CASSLVPGELFF. CDR3 in DNA: TGTGCCAGCAGCTTAGTGCCCGGGGAGCTGTTTTTT.

The chain joins TRBV6-6 to TRBJ2-7; 9 bases align to TRBD1. After removal of 7 bases from V and 4 bases from J, the junction contained 8 bases not matched to a gene. The CDR3 has 14 residues. Germline CDR1 MNHNY, CDR2 SVGAGI (reference sequence). The CDR3 protein is CASKKGQGWYEQYF. The CDR3 nucleotides read TGTGCCAGCAAGAAGGGACAGGGATGGTACGAGCAGTACTTC.

The genes are TRBV5-4 and TRBJ2-3; D may match TRBD1 or TRBD2 (6 bases each). The ends were cut back, 6 bases at V and 4 bases at J, with 18 bases in the middle. CDR3 length: 15 amino acids. The germline gives CDR1 SGHNT, CDR2 YYREEE (reference sequence). The CDR3 protein is CASTPGGPSADTQYF. The DNA of the CDR3 is TGTGCCAGCACCCCCGGGGGCCCTAGCGCAGATACGCAGTATTTT. Full variable domain (missing parts from reference TRBV5-4 and TRBJ2-3): ETGVTQSPTHLIKTRGQQVTLRCSSQSGHNTVSWYQQALGQGPQFIFQYYREEENGRGNFPPRFSGLQFPNYSSELNVNALELDDSALYLCASTPGGPSADTQYFGPGTRLTVL.

This clonotype showed up just a few times. The chain uses TRBV11-2 and TRBJ2-3; 12 bases fit TRBD2. The V segment lost 6 bases and the J segment 1 base; nucleotides outside the gene matches: 5. Germline V lookup: CDR1 SGHAT, CDR2 FQNNGV. The CDR3 has 16 residues. The CDR3 DNA sequence: TGTGCCAGCAGTCCTAGCGGGGGGGCCGGCACAGATACGCAGTATTTT. This codes for CASSPSGGAGTDTQYF.

This clonotype appeared a few times. The gene calls are TRBV5-1 and TRBJ1-4; the D is unclear. The V end was cut by 4 bases, the J end by 2 bases, with 18 bases between. Germline V lookup: CDR1 SGHRS, CDR2 YFSETQ. CDR3 length equals 17 residues. DNA for the CDR3: TGCGCCAGCAGCGGCGGGCTTGCCTGGTCGACTAATGAAAAACTGTTTTTT. This sequence encodes CASSGGLAWSTNEKLFF.

The table lists this clonotype with many counts. V and J are TRBV7-9 and TRBJ2-7; 11 bases match TRBD2. Trimming at V came to 3 bases and at J to 0 bases, leaving 1 base not matched to a gene. There are 15 residues in the CDR3. The germline gives CDR1 SEHNR, CDR2 FQNEAQ (reference sequence). CDR3 in amino acids: CASSLTSGASYEQYF. In nucleotides, the CDR3 is TGTGCCAGCAGCTTGACTAGCGGGGCCTCCTACGAGCAGTACTTC.

In this sample, this clonotype turned up a few times. The CDR3 region has the DNA TGCAGCGTTGAAGACGGGCCGAGGGGAAACTATGGCTACACCTTC. Its translation is CSVEDGPRGNYGYTF. This chain uses TRBV29-1 with TRBJ1-2, with D perhaps matching TRBD1 (5 bases). Germline V lookup: CDR1 SQVTM, CDR2 ANQGSEA. This CDR3 has 15 residues. The V gene lost 0 bases and the J gene lost 2 bases, with 13 bases spanning the gap.

This clonotype was seen more than once but under ten times. The CDR3 reads CASSLVSTEAFF. The CDR3 DNA sequence: TGCGCCAGCAGCTTGGTGAGCACTGAAGCTTTCTTT. J is TRBJ1-1 and V is TRBV5-1; D not certain. The germline CDR1 and CDR2 sequences are SGHRS and YFSETQ. This CDR3 spans 12 amino acids. Trimming shortened V by 0 bases and J by 4 bases, and 4 bases separated the two germline ends.

In DNA form, the CDR3 reads TGTGCCAGCAGTTTGGGGACACAGAACACTGAAGCTTTCTTT. It is translated as CASSLGTQNTEAFF. This chain connects TRBV12-3 or TRBV12-4 to TRBJ1-1; a possible D gene is TRBD1 (6 bases). CDR3 length: 14 residues. V was clipped by 3 bases and J by 1 base, with 9 bases between them.

This sequence joins TRBV4-2 and TRBJ2-3; possible D gene TRBD2, 7 bases. The CDR3 runs to 15 residues. Germline V gene sequence: CDR1 LGHNA, CDR2 YNFKEQ. Trimming removed 5 bases from V and 1 base from J, with 13 bases in between. This CDR3 is CASSAKGGGTDTQYF. CDR3 coding DNA: TGTGCCAGCAGCGCCAAGGGGGGGGGCACAGATACGCAGTATTTT.

This sequence joins TRBV20-1 and TRBJ2-1, with D perhaps matching TRBD1 (5 bases). This CDR3 contains 16 residues. V was cut by 2 bases and J by 7 bases, with 21 bases left in between. The germline gives CDR1 DFQATT, CDR2 SNEGSKA (reference sequence). The CDR3 sequence: CSARSSDTDYYNEQFF. CDR3 nucleotide sequence: TGCAGTGCTAGATCGTCGGACACCGATTATTATAATGAGCAGTTCTTC.

In its sample, this clonotype was seen a few times. V is TRBV12-3 or TRBV12-4 and J is TRBJ1-1; D might be TRBD1 (6 bases). Trimming left V 3 bases short and J 11 bases short, with 22 bases between. The CDR3 contains 15 residues. The CDR3 DNA is TGTGCCAGCAGTTTTGTAGCGGGGGCAGGGGCGTTGGCTTTCTTT. Its translation: CASSFVAGAGALAFF.

This clonotype was counted a few times. J is TRBJ1-5 and V is TRBV15, with D possibly TRBD1 on 5 matching bases. CDR3 size: 15 residues. Germline CDR1 and CDR2: LNHNV and YYDKDF (reference sequence). The germline V and J ends were trimmed by 2 bases and 4 bases, with 12 bases remaining between them. For the CDR3, the DNA is TGTGCCACCAGCAGACAGGGTGCTAGTAATCAGCCCCAGCATTTT. Translation: CATSRQGASNQPQHF.

This clonotype came up a few times. This sequence joins TRBV5-1 and TRBJ1-4; no firm D call. Germline-derived CDR1 and CDR2 are SGHRS and YFSETQ. V was pared by 7 bases and J by 7 bases, with 17 bases between. CDR3 length: 14 amino acids. The CDR3 spells CASGSAEIGEKLFF. CDR3 DNA sequence: TGCGCCAGCGGGTCGGCGGAGATCGGTGAAAAACTGTTTTTT.

The chain is built from TRBV30 and TRBJ1-2; D not resolved. The V end was cut by 5 bases, the J end by 8 bases, with 18 bases between. The CDR3 length is 13 residues. The germline V gene encodes CDR1 GTSNPN and CDR2 SVGIG (reference sequence). The CDR3 loop is CAWSDVPSTGYTF. The CDR3 DNA follows: TGTGCCTGGTCGGACGTGCCCTCCACGGGCTACACCTTC. The full variable domain, rest sourced from reference TRBV30 and TRBJ1-2, is SQTIHQWPATLVQPVGSPLSLECTVEGTSNPNLYWYRQAAGRGLQLLFYSVGIGQISSEVPQNLSASRPQDRQFILSSKKLLLSDSGFYLCAWSDVPSTGYTFGSGTRLTVV.

In its sample, this clonotype was seen a few times. V and J are TRBV24-1 and TRBJ2-1; the D is unclear. This CDR3 spans 12 amino acids. The ends were cut back, 5 bases at V and 7 bases at J, with 8 bases in the middle. The germline V gene has CDR1 KGHDR and CDR2 SFDVKD. In nucleotides, the CDR3 is TGTGCCACCAGTGTTGTGGGGAATGAGCAGTTCTTC. The encoded protein is CATSVVGNEQFF.

This clonotype was observed a few times. The V and J genes are TRBV20-1 and TRBJ1-6, with 8 bases identical to TRBD1. The CDR3 is 14 residues long. V trimming: 6 bases; J trimming: 4 bases; junction bases outside the gene matches: 5. Germline CDR1 DFQATT, CDR2 SNEGSKA (reference sequence). The CDR3 spells CSATGTGYNSPLHF. The CDR3 nucleotides read TGCAGTGCGACCGGGACAGGTTATAATTCACCCCTCCACTTT.

This sequence joins TRBV7-2 and TRBJ2-7; 12 bases line up with TRBD2. The germline V gene has CDR1 SGHTA and CDR2 FQGNSA. This CDR3 region has 14 residues. V was clipped by 2 bases and J by 6 bases; unmatched bases: 2. Written as DNA, the CDR3 is TGTGCCAGCAGCTTAAGACTAGCGGGAGTCGAGCAGTACTTC. This translates into CASSLRLAGVEQYF.

This clonotype turned up a few times. The chain uses TRBV7-2 and TRBJ2-4; a weak D match, TRBD2 (6 bases). Germline V gives CDR1 SGHTA, CDR2 FQGNSA. V was clipped by 1 base and J by 1 base, with 11 bases between them. CDR3 length equals 16 residues. CDR3 residues: CASSLDLGGAKNIQYF. The CDR3 DNA follows: TGTGCCAGCAGCTTAGATTTAGGAGGGGCCAAAAACATTCAGTACTTC.

The V call is TRBV9, the J call TRBJ2-3; TRBD2 matches at 11 bases. This CDR3 is 16 amino acids long. CDR1 is SGDLS and CDR2 is YYNGEE in the germline V gene. J was trimmed by 2 bases and V by 4 bases; bases with no gene match: 6. CDR3 DNA: TGTGCCAGCAGCCTAAGACTAGCGGGACCCACAGATACGCAGTATTTT. This codes for CASSLRLAGPTDTQYF.

The chain links TRBV30 to TRBJ2-7; 12 nucleotides agree with TRBD2. In germline, CDR1 is GTSNPN, CDR2 SVGIG (reference sequence). V lost 3 bases and J lost 6; bases outside the gene matches: 3. CDR3 size: 13 residues. The CDR3 DNA sequence: TGTGCCTGGAGACTAGCGGGGGGCCTCGAGCAGTACTTC. Its protein is CAWRLAGGLEQYF. Drawing the rest from reference TRBV30 and TRBJ2-7, the complete variable domain is SQTIHQWPATLVQPVGSPLSLECTVEGTSNPNLYWYRQAAGRGLQLLFYSVGIGQISSEVPQNLSASRPQDRQFILSSKKLLLSDSGFYLCAWRLAGGLEQYFGPGTRLTVT.